This T cell receptor beta chain was documented in a study of Ad26.COV2.S vaccination and SARS-CoV-2 variants. Study-level background: The study gave Ad26.COV2.S intramuscularly, once or twice 56 days apart. Broader study findings: Recipients given vaccine exceeded placebo recipients in spike-specific TCR breadth.

Treatment given: 15 to 20 received Ad26.COV2.S at low or high dose, single or two shots; about five received placebo; per-sample allocation not given. The samples date from day 63 after the first vaccine or placebo injection. At a Boston site, the person donating was an adult of 18-55 years. As regards this clone: Its antigen is currently unknown.

This CDR3 spans 17 amino acids. Germline assignment: CDR1 SGHDT and CDR2 YYEEEE. V lost 0 bases, J lost 5 bases, and 20 bases lay in between. TCRdb keeps only in-frame clones here, not all; method: immunoSEQ multiplex PCR. The sample lists over 400,000 clones, 92% seen once, with more than 1.5% in the top ten. The chain links TRBV5-6 to TRBJ1-1, with D perhaps matching TRBD1 (5 bases). This specimen consisted of peripheral blood, obtained in a trial of Ad26.COV2.S vaccine versus placebo. The TCR comes from a person aged 18-65 years who received the Ad26.COV2.S COVID-19 vaccine or a placebo. CDR3: CASSLGPPGGMETEAFF. The CDR3 nucleotides are TGTGCCAGCAGCTTGGGTCCCCCCGGGGGAATGGAAACTGAAGCTTTCTTT.